The 11 T cell receptor beta chains in this list originate from one sample, sequenced in a study of T cell responses to AZD1222 COVID-19 vaccine. TCRdb keeps only in-frame clones here, not all; method: immunoSEQ multiplex PCR. The sample includes some 97,000 clones, approximately 91% of them seen just once. Sequenced here: peripheral blood, sampled on day 0 of AZD1222 vaccination. The receptor set was obtained from an adult in good health.

The rearrangement uses TRBV29-1 and TRBJ2-1; 11 positions match TRBD2. From germline, CDR1 is SQVTM and CDR2 ANQGSEA. The V and J ends lost 8 bases and 6 bases, in that order; junction bases with no gene match: 9. This CDR3 is 14 amino acids long. CDR3 in amino acids: CSSDSGRASNEQFF. The CDR3 nucleotides are TGCAGCTCAGATAGCGGGAGGGCCAGCAATGAGCAGTTCTTC.

The chain employs TRBV18 and TRBJ2-2; D uncertain. Germline CDR1 and CDR2: KGHSH and LQKENI. The length of the CDR3 is 15 residues. V lost 2 bases and J lost 3, with 10 bases in between. For the CDR3, the DNA is TGTGCCAGCTCACCAGAAGGGTTGGACACCGGGGAGCTGTTTTTT. It is translated as CASSPEGLDTGELFF.

The rearrangement joins TRBV7-9 to TRBJ2-3; 8 positions match TRBD1. CDR1 is SEHNR and CDR2 is FQNEAQ in the germline V gene (reference sequence). There are 16 residues in the CDR3. The V segment lost 3 bases and the J segment 6 bases; nucleotides outside the gene matches: 11. The CDR3 coding sequence is TGTGCCAGCAGCTTCTGGACAGGGCCCTCCACTGATACGCAGTATTTT. It specifies CASSFWTGPSTDTQYF.

The rearrangement links TRBV29-1 to TRBJ2-7; 7 nucleotides align to TRBD2. This CDR3 region has 15 residues. Germline V gene data show CDR1 as SQVTM and CDR2 as ANQGSEA. V trimming: 4 bases; J trimming: 0 bases; junction bases outside the gene matches: 9. The CDR3 coding sequence is TGCAGCGTTGGGGAGCTGCAGCGGGGCTCCTACGAGCAGTACTTC. It encodes CSVGELQRGSYEQYF.

The J gene is TRBJ2-7, the V gene TRBV2; 7 positions match TRBD1. J gave up 2 bases and V 6 bases, and 10 bases lay outside the gene matches. The germline CDR1 and CDR2 sequences are SNHLY and FYNNEI. This CDR3 comprises 15 residues. The CDR3 DNA is TGTGCCAGCAGCGTCGGACAGGCCCAAGCCTACGAGCAGTACTTC. Translating it yields CASSVGQAQAYEQYF.

The gene calls are TRBV7-8 and TRBJ2-7; tentatively, D is TRBD1 (5 bases). The germline CDR1 and CDR2 sequences are SGHVS and FQNEAQ. V lost 2 bases and J 2 bases, leaving 7 bases between the germline ends. This CDR3 has 13 amino acids. The DNA for the CDR3 is TGTGCCAGCAGCTTATACAGGACCTACGAGCAGTACTTC. Its protein product is CASSLYRTYEQYF.

The chain links TRBV12-3 or TRBV12-4 to TRBJ1-1; no definite D call. The V end was cut by 5 bases, the J end by 0 bases, with 7 bases between. The CDR3 is made up of 13 amino acids. The CDR3 protein is CASSPRLNTEAFF. DNA for the CDR3: TGTGCCAGCAGTCCCCGCTTGAACACTGAAGCTTTCTTT.

This rearrangement joins TRBV7-9 to TRBJ2-7; D is perhaps TRBD2 (6 bases). The germline V and J ends were trimmed by 5 bases and 1 base, with 12 bases remaining between them. Per the germline V gene, CDR1 is SEHNR and CDR2 is FQNEAQ (reference sequence). The CDR3 extends over 14 amino acids. The CDR3 DNA reads TGTGCCAGCAGCCCCGCGGGGATGTCCTACGAGCAGTACTTC. Translating it yields CASSPAGMSYEQYF.

The gene calls are TRBV21-1 and TRBJ1-4; the D call of TRBD1 is as the table states it, not checked on the DNA. TRBV21-1 is marked as a pseudogene. CDR3 size: 19 residues. CDR3 protein: CASSKLTGTGALWREKLFF. CDR3 DNA: TGTGCCAGCAGCAAATTAACCGGGACAGGGGCCCTATGGAGAGAAAAACTGTTTTTT.

V and J are TRBV27 and TRBJ2-1, with D perhaps given as TRBD1 or TRBD2 (5 bases each). Trimming removed 7 bases at V and 0 bases at J, with 16 bases between. CDR3 length equals 16 residues. Germline CDR1 reads MNHEY; CDR2 reads SMNVEV (reference sequence). CDR3 DNA sequence: TGTGCCAGCACGTCTCTAGGGGAGAACTCCTACAATGAGCAGTTCTTC. Translating it yields CASTSLGENSYNEQFF.

The V call is TRBV24-1, the J call TRBJ2-3; D may be TRBD1 or TRBD2 (5 bases each). CDR1 is KGHDR and CDR2 is SFDVKD in the germline V gene. V shed 8 bases and J shed 2 bases, with 7 bases lying between them. The CDR3 totals 12 residues. Here the CDR3 reads CATKGTTDTQYF. CDR3 coding DNA: TGTGCCACCAAGGGGACCACAGATACGCAGTATTTT.